The TCR beta chain under discussion was sequenced for a study of somatic mutations in cytotoxic T cells in rheumatoid arthritis. Libraries were prepared by immunoSEQ multiplex PCR; TCRdb keeps only in-frame clonotypes and omits some of them. Among 35,000 to 45,000 clones listed, around 80% were seen once. J lost 10 bases, V lost 3 bases, and 16 bases had no gene match. The length of the CDR3 is 17 residues. The germline V gene encodes CDR1 SGDLS and CDR2 YYNGEE. Sequenced input: CD8+ T cells sorted from blood. This TCR derives from a man aged 35-49 years in good health. The rearrangement uses TRBV9 and TRBJ2-1; TRBD2 matches 10 bases. As DNA, the CDR3 is TGTGCCAGCAGCGGAAGCCCTCCGGGACTAGCGAATATAGAGCAGTTCTTC. Amino acid sequence: CASSGSPPGLANIEQFF.